Below, 9 T cell receptor beta chains from the same sample are listed, as sequenced in a study of CD8 T cells in Susac syndrome. An amount of RNA that ranged from roughly 0.45 to 1 ug was reverse transcribed with random hexamers. TCRdb analysed the immunoSEQ multiplex PCR reads with MiXCR anew, one entry per CDR3 protein. The sample holds fewer than 150,000 distinct CDR3 sequences; 95% are singletons and the top ten take approximately 0.17%. The material sequenced was CD8+ T cells from PBMCs. These receptor sequences come from a human donor with Susac syndrome.

V is TRBV11-2 and J is TRBJ2-5; D could derive from TRBD1 or TRBD2 (5 bases each). Deletions cut 5 bases from V and 2 bases from J, with 15 bases between. The CDR3 covers 15 residues. Germline loops: CDR1 SGHAT, CDR2 FQNNGV. CDR3 sequence reads: CASSPSGSLQETQYF. The CDR3 nucleotides read TGTGCCAGCAGCCCCTCAGGGAGTTTACAAGAGACCCAGTACTTC.

The chain couples TRBV29-1 to TRBJ2-1; TRBD2 matches at 12 bases. The V segment lost 2 bases and the J segment 8 bases; nucleotides outside the gene matches: 4. Germline V lookup: CDR1 SQVTM, CDR2 ANQGSEA. The CDR3 is made up of 14 amino acids. This CDR3 is CSVEILAGGHEQFF. The CDR3 DNA reads as TGCAGCGTTGAAATCCTAGCGGGAGGGCATGAGCAGTTCTTC.

CDR3 loop: CASTGNYEQYF. The CDR3 coding sequence is TGTGCCAGCACGGGAAACTACGAGCAGTACTTC. The chain carries TRBV6-5 and TRBJ2-7, with D tentatively TRBD2 (5 bases). Germline V gene sequence: CDR1 MNHEY, CDR2 SVGAGI. V was clipped by 7 bases and J by 3 bases, with 7 bases between them. This CDR3 region has 11 residues.

The chain is built from TRBV20-1 and TRBJ1-3; a weak D match, TRBD1 (5 bases). This CDR3 has 15 residues. Between the trimmed V and J ends, which lost 5 bases and 2 bases, there was a span of 16 bases. The germline V gene has CDR1 DFQATT and CDR2 SNEGSKA (reference sequence). CDR3 sequence reads: CSALGVRETGNTIYF. CDR3 nucleotide sequence: TGCAGTGCTTTGGGCGTCAGGGAAACTGGAAACACCATATATTTT.

The chain couples TRBV6-5 to TRBJ2-5; D is tentatively TRBD1 or TRBD2 (5 bases each). V was clipped by 8 bases and J by 5 bases, with 9 bases between them. Germline loops: CDR1 MNHEY, CDR2 SVGAGI. The CDR3 has 11 residues. DNA for the CDR3: TGTGCCAGCTGGGGGACGGAGACCCAGTACTTC. This translates into CASWGTETQYF.

This sequence joins TRBV11-2 and TRBJ2-7, with D perhaps assigned TRBD1 or TRBD2 (6 bases each). The CDR3 is 14 residues long. With 5 bases removed from V and 3 bases from J, the gap between germline ends came to 14 bases. Germline V CDR1 and CDR2: SGHAT, FQNNGV. The CDR3 sequence is CASSPAGHLYEQYF. As DNA, the CDR3 is TGTGCCAGCAGCCCGGCGGGACACCTCTACGAGCAGTACTTC.

The chain recombines TRBV9 with TRBJ2-5; D is possibly TRBD2 (5 bases). Germline CDR1 is SGDLS and CDR2 is YYNGEE. The CDR3 is made up of 15 amino acids. V was trimmed by 0 bases and J by 5 bases, leaving 14 bases between them. In nucleotides, the CDR3 is TGTGCCAGCAGCGTAGCCGGGCTTTCGGGGGAGACCCAGTACTTC. Encoded protein: CASSVAGLSGETQYF.

The genes are TRBV3-1 and TRBJ1-1; 9 bases align to TRBD1. The CDR3 runs to 17 residues. Germline CDR1 and CDR2: LGHDT and YNNKEL (reference sequence). The ends lost 1 base at V and 6 bases at J; junction bases unmatched: 12. For the CDR3, the DNA is TGTGCCAGCAGCCAAGGATGGGGGACAGGGTCTTGGTCTGAAGCTTTCTTT. Amino acid sequence: CASSQGWGTGSWSEAFF.

The V call is TRBV5-1, the J call TRBJ2-2; weak D call: TRBD2 (5 bases). The CDR3 is 13 amino acids. CDR1 and CDR2 from the germline V gene are SGHRS and YFSETQ. Trimming stripped 7 bases from V and 2 bases from J, with 9 bases between. The CDR3 DNA reads as TGCGCCAGCCCTCGGGAAAACACCGGGGAGCTGTTTTTT. Translated, it gives CASPRENTGELFF.